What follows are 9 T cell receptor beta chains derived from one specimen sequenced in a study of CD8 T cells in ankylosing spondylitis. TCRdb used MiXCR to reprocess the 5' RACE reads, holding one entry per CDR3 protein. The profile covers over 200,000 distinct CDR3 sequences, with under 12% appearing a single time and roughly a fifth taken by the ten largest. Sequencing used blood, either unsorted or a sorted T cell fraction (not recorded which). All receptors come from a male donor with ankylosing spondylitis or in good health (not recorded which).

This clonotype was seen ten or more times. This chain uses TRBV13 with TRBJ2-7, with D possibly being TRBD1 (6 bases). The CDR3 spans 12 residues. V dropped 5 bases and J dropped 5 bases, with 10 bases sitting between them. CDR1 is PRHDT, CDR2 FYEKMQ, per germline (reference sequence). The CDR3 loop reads CASSTTGNEQYF. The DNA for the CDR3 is TGTGCCAGCAGCACCACAGGGAACGAGCAGTACTTC. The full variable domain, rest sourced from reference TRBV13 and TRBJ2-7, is AAGVIQSPRHLIKEKRETATLKCYPIPRHDTVYWYQQGPGQDPQFLISFYEKMQSDKGSIPDRFSAQQFSDYHSELNMSSLELGDSALYFCASSTTGNEQYFGPGTRLTVT.

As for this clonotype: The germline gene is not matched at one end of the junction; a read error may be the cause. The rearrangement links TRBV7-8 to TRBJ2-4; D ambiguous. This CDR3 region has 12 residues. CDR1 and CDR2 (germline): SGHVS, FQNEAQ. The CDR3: CANSFVKNIQYF. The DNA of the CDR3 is TGTGCCAACAGCTTTGTAAAAAACATTCAGTACTTC. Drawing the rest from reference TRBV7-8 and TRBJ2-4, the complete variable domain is GAGVSQSPRYKVAKRGQDVALRCDPISGHVSLFWYQQALGQGPEFLTYFQNEAQLDKSGLPSDRFFAERPEGSVSTLKIQRTQQEDSAVYLCANSFVKNIQYFGAGTRLSVL.

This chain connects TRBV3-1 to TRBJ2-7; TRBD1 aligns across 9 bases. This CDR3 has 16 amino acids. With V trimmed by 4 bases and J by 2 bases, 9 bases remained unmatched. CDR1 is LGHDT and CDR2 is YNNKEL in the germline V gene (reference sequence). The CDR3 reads CASSPYPGTGPYEQYF. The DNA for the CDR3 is TGTGCCAGCAGCCCCTATCCAGGGACAGGGCCCTACGAGCAGTACTTC.

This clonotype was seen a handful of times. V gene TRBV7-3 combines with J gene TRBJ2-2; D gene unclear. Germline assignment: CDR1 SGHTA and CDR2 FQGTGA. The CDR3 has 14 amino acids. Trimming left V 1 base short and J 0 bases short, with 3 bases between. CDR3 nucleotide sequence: TGTGCCAGCAGCTTAAATCCGAACACCGGGGAGCTGTTTTTT. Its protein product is CASSLNPNTGELFF.

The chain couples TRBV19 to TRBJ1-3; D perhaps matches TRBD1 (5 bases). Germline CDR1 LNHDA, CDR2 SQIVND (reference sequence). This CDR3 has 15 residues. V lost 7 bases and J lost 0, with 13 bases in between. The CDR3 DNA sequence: TGTGCCAGTAAAGGGGAAACAACCTCTGGAAACACCATATATTTT. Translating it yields CASKGETTSGNTIYF.

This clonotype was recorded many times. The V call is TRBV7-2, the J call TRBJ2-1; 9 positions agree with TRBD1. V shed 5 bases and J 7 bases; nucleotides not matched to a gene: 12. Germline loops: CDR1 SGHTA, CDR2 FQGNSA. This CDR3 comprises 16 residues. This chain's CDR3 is CASSKGGTGLGNEQFF. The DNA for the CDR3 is TGTGCCAGCAGCAAAGGCGGGACAGGGTTGGGAAATGAGCAGTTCTTC.

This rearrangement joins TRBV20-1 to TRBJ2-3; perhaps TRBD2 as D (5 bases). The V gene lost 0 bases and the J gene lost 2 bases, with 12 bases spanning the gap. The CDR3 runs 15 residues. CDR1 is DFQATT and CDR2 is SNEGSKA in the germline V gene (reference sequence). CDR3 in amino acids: CSARDLTRFTDTQYF. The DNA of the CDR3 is TGCAGTGCTAGAGATCTTACTAGGTTCACAGATACGCAGTATTTT.

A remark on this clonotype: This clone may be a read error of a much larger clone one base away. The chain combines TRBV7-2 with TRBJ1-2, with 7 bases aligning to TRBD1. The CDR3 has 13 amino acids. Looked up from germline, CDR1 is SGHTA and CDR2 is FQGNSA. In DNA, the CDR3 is TGTGCCAGCAGACTAACAGGGGAGGATGGCTACCCCTTC. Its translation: CASRLTGEDGYPF.

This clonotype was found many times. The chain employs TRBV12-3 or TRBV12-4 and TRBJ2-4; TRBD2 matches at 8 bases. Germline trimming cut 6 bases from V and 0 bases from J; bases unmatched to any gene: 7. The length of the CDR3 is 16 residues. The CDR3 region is CASSPRTSLAKNIQYF. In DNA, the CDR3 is TGTGCCAGCAGCCCGCGGACTAGCCTAGCCAAAAACATTCAGTACTTC.